This T cell receptor (beta chain) was retrieved from a study of blood T cell repertoires in COVID-19. Across the study: There were acute and convalescent COVID-19 samples, and they came from the United States, Italy and Spain. PBMCs, B-cell-depleted T cells, or T cells provided the cDNA or gDNA that made up the material.

Germline V gives CDR1 SSHAT, CDR2 FNYEAQ (reference sequence). The J segment lost 5 bases and the V segment lost 5 bases, leaving 6 bases of the junction unmatched. This CDR3 is built from 16 residues. Original analysis: For nucleated cells, counts were estimated from reference gene primer amplification. The assay was immunoSEQ multiplex PCR, and TCRdb's table has in-frame clones only and misses some. V and J calls plus clone size are reproduced from that table; the DNA served to infer D and trimming. The table has roughly 200,000 clones, roughly four fifths seen once. Sequenced: peripheral blood. The chain joins TRBV7-7 to TRBJ2-1; 13 nucleotides align to TRBD2. The origin of this receptor is a man in his forties or fifties who had recovered from COVID-19. The CDR3 spells CASSGGLAGLNNEQFF. The CDR3 nucleotides are TGTGCCAGCAGCGGGGGACTAGCGGGATTAAACAATGAGCAGTTCTTC.